This T cell receptor (beta chain) was profiled in a study of blood T cell repertoires in COVID-19. Study summary: Acute and convalescent COVID-19 specimens originated in the United States, Italy and Spain.

In the authors' methods: Using reference gene primer amplification, nucleated cell counts were estimated. Generated by immunoSEQ multiplex PCR, the TCRdb table keeps only in-frame clones and is missing some. V and J calls and clone size are given by that table; D and trimming were obtained from the DNA. In the table there are about 100,000 clones, 80% to 90% of which are singletons. In germline, CDR1 is LNHDA, CDR2 SQIVND (reference sequence). Trimming stripped 6 bases from V and 5 bases from J, with 10 bases between. The CDR3 runs to 12 residues. The sequencing sample was made of peripheral blood. The TCR comes from a human donor with COVID-19, enrolled during active disease. The donor label of this sample is uncertain. J is TRBJ1-2 and V is TRBV19, with a possible D match to TRBD1 (5 bases). The CDR3 loop is CASSMGGYGYTF. CDR3 in DNA: TGTGCCAGTAGCATGGGGGGATATGGCTACACCTTC.